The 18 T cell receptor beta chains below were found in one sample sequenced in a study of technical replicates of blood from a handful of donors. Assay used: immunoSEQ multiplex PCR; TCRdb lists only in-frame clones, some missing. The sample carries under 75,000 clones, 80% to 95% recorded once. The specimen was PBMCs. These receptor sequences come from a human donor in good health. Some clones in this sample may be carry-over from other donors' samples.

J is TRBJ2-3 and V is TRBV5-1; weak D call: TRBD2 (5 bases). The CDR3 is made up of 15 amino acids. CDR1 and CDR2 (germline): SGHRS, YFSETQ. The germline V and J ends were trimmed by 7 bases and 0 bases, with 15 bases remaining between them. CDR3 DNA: TGCGCCAGCGGCTCTGGTGCGGGTAGCACAGATACGCAGTATTTT. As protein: CASGSGAGSTDTQYF.

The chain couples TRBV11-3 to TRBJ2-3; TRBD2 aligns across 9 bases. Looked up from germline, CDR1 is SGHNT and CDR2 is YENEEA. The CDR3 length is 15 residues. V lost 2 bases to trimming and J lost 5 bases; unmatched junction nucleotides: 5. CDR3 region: CASSLQSGGLDTQYF. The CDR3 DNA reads TGTGCCAGCAGCTTACAAAGCGGGGGGCTAGATACGCAGTATTTT.

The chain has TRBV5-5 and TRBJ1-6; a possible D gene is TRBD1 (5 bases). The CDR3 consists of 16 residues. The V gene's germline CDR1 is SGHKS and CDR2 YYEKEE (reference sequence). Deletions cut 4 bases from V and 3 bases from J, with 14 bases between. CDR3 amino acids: CASSTLQGLYNSPLHF. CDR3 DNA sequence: TGTGCCAGCAGCACTCTCCAGGGTCTCTATAATTCACCCCTCCACTTT.

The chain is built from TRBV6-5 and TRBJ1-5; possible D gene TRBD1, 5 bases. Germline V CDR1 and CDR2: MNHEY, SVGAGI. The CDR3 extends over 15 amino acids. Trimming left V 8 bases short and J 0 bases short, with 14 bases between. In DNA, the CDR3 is TGTGCCAGCTCCCTTGACAGCTATAGCAATCAGCCCCAGCATTTT. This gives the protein CASSLDSYSNQPQHF.

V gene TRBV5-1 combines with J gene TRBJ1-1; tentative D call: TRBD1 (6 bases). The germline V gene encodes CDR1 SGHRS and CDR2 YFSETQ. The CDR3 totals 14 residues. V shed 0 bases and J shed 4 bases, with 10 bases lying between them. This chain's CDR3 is CASSLGQGTTEAFF. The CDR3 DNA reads TGCGCCAGCAGCTTGGGCCAGGGGACCACTGAAGCTTTCTTT.

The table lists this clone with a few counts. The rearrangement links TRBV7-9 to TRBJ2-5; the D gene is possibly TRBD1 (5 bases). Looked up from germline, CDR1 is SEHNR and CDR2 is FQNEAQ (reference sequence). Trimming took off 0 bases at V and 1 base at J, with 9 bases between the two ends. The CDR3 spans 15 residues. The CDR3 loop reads CASSLALTAQETQYF. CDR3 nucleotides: TGTGCCAGCAGCTTAGCGCTGACAGCCCAAGAGACCCAGTACTTC.

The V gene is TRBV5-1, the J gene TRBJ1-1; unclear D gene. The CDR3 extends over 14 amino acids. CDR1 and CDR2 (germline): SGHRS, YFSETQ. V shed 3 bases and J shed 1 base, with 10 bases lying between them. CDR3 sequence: CASSSYGENTEAFF. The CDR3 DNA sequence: TGCGCCAGCAGCTCATACGGGGAGAACACTGAAGCTTTCTTT.

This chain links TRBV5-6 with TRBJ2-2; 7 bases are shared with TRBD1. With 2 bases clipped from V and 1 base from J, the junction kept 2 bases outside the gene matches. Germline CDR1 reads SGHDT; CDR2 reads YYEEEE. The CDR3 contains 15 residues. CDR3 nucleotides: TGTGCCAGCAGCTTAGGGGACAGGAACACCGGGGAGCTGTTTTTT. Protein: CASSLGDRNTGELFF.

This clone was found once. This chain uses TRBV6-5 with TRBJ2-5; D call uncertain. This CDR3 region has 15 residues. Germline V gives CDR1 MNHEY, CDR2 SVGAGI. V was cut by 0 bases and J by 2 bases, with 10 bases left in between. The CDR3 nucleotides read TGTGCCAGCAGTTACTCGAACTCCGGTCAAGAGACCCAGTACTTC. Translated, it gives CASSYSNSGQETQYF.

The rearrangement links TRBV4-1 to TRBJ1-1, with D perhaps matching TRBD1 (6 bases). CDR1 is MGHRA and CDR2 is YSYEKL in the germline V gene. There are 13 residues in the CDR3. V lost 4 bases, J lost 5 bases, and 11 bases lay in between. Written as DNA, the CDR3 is TGCGCCAGCAGCCGACAGGTGGATACTGAAGCTTTCTTT. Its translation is CASSRQVDTEAFF.

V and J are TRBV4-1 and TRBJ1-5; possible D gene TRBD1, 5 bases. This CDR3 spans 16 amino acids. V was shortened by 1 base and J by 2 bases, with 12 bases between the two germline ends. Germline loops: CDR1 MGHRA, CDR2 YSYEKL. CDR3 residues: CASSQASARGNQPQHF. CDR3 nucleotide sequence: TGCGCCAGCAGCCAAGCGTCGGCCAGGGGCAATCAGCCCCAGCATTTT.

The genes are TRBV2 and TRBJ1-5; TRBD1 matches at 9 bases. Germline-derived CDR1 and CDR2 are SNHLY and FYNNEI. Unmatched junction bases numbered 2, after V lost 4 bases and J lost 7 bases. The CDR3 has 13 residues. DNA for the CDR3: TGTGCCAGCAGTGCGACAGGGGGACAGCCCCAGCATTTT. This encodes CASSATGGQPQHF.

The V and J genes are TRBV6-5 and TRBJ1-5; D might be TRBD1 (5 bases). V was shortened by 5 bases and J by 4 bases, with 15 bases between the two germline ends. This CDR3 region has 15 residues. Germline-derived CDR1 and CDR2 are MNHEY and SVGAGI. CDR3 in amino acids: CASSPDRRMNQPQHF. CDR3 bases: TGTGCCAGCAGTCCAGACAGACGAATGAATCAGCCCCAGCATTTT.

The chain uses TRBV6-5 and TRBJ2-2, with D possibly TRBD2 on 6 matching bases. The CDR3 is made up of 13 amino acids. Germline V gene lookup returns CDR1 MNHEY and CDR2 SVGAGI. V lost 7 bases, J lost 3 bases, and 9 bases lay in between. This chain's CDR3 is CASKSGDTGELFF. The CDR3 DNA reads TGTGCCAGCAAATCGGGGGACACCGGGGAGCTGTTTTTT.

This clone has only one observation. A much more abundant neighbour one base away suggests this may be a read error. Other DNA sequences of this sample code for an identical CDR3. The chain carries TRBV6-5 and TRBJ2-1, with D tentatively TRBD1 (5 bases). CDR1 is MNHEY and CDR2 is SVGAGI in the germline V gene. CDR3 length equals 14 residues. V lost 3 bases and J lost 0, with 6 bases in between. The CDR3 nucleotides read TGTGCCAGCAGTTATCAGGGCTCCTACAATGAGCAGTTCTTC. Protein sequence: CASSYQGSYNEQFF.

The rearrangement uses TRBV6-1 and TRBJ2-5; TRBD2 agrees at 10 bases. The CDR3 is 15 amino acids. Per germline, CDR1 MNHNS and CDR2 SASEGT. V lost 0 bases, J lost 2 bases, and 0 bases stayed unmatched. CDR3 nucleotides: TGTGCCAGCAGTGAAGCAGCGGGGGGGCAAGAGACCCAGTACTTC. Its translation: CASSEAAGGQETQYF.

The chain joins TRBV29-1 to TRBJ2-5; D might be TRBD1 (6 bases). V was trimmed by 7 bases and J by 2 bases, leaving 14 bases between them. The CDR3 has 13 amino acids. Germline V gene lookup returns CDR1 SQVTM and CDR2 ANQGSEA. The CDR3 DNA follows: TGCAGCGCCGTACCAGGGGCGCAAGAGACCCAGTACTTC. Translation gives CSAVPGAQETQYF.

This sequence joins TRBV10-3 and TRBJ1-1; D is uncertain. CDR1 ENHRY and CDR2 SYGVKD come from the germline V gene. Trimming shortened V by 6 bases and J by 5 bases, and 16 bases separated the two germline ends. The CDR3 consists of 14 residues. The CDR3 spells CAIRSTGVGTEAFF. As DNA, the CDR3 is TGTGCCATCAGGTCGACCGGGGTAGGAACTGAAGCTTTCTTT.